Shown below are 11 T cell receptor beta chains from a single sample sequenced in a study of control samples from healthy donors and cancer patients. The table came from immunoSEQ multiplex PCR; TCRdb's copy has only in-frame clones and leaves some out. The data hold over 55,000 clones, with around 93% observed a single time. Material: PBMCs. Receptors originate from a man aged 25-45 years with colorectal cancer.

The rearrangement uses TRBV6-1 and TRBJ1-2, with D possibly TRBD1 on 6 matching bases. Per germline, CDR1 MNHNS and CDR2 SASEGT. The length of the CDR3 is 15 residues. V lost 0 bases and J lost 4, with 12 bases in between. DNA of the CDR3: TGTGCCAGCAGTGAAGCAGACAGGAAAGGCTATGGCTACACCTTC. Its protein is CASSEADRKGYGYTF.

This chain uses TRBV5-1 with TRBJ2-1, with D tentatively TRBD1 (5 bases). V lost 2 bases to trimming and J lost 6 bases, with 15 bases between them. The CDR3 has 15 residues. Germline loops: CDR1 SGHRS, CDR2 YFSETQ. CDR3: CASSLYDPDINEQFF. CDR3 DNA: TGCGCCAGCAGCTTATACGACCCGGACATCAATGAGCAGTTCTTC. The whole variable domain, remainder taken from reference TRBV5-1 and TRBJ2-1, is KAGVTQTPRYLIKTRGQQVTLSCSPISGHRSVSWYQQTPGQGLQFLFEYFSETQRNKGNFPGRFSGRQFSNSRSEMNVSTLELGDSALYLCASSLYDPDINEQFFGPGTRLTVL.

This sequence joins TRBV6-5 and TRBJ2-4, with D perhaps TRBD1 (6 bases). This CDR3 region has 14 residues. Between the trimmed V and J ends, which lost 5 bases and 4 bases, there was a span of 12 bases. Germline V gene lookup returns CDR1 MNHEY and CDR2 SVGAGI. DNA of the CDR3: TGTGCCAGCAGTCCAGCGGACAGTAAAAACATTCAGTACTTC. This sequence encodes CASSPADSKNIQYF.

V gene TRBV18 combines with J gene TRBJ1-1; the D is unclear. CDR3 length: 14 amino acids. Germline V lookup: CDR1 KGHSH, CDR2 LQKENI. V was clipped by 6 bases and J by 4 bases, with 15 bases between them. The CDR3: CASSPLRGSTEAFF. CDR3 coding DNA: TGTGCCAGCTCCCCTCTTAGAGGGAGCACTGAAGCTTTCTTT. Looking up the rest from reference TRBV18 and TRBJ1-1 gives the full variable domain: NAGVMQNPRHLVRRRGQEARLRCSPMKGHSHVYWYRQLPEEGLKFMVYLQKENIIDESGMPKERFSAEFPKEGPSILRIQQVVRGDSAAYFCASSPLRGSTEAFFGQGTRLTVV.

V usage is TRBV6-5 and J usage is TRBJ2-3, with D unclear. The CDR3 is 14 residues long. The ends were cut back, 6 bases at V and 2 bases at J, with 12 bases in the middle. Per germline, CDR1 MNHEY and CDR2 SVGAGI. The CDR3 sequence: CASRLSSATDTQYF. DNA for the CDR3: TGTGCCAGCAGGCTATCCTCAGCCACAGATACGCAGTATTTT.

The chain's CDR3 is CSASRDSDYEQYV. The DNA of the CDR3 is TGCAGTGCTAGTCGGGACAGCGACTACGAGCAGTACGTC. This chain uses TRBV20-1 with TRBJ2-7, with TRBD1 matching 7 bases. Germline CDR1 reads DFQATT; CDR2 reads SNEGSKA (reference sequence). This CDR3 is 13 amino acids long. The trim removed 3 bases at V and 3 bases at J, leaving 5 bases unmatched.

This chain uses TRBV24-1 with TRBJ2-2, with 13 bases aligning to TRBD2. CDR3 length: 19 amino acids. Germline V gene lookup returns CDR1 KGHDR and CDR2 SFDVKD. J lost 2 bases, V lost 3 bases, and 8 bases had no gene match. For the CDR3, the DNA is TGTGCCACCAGTGATAAGGCGGGACTAGCGGGGACTAACACCGGGGAGCTGTTTTTT. Amino acids: CATSDKAGLAGTNTGELFF.

The chain joins TRBV7-2 to TRBJ1-2; D not resolved. The V gene's germline CDR1 is SGHTA and CDR2 FQGNSA. This CDR3 has 12 amino acids. Trimming took 1 base from V and 8 from J, leaving 8 bases between them. DNA of the CDR3: TGTGCCAGCAGCTTAGAAGTAGGGGGCTACACCTTC. It codes for CASSLEVGGYTF. The full variable domain, completed using reference TRBV7-2 and TRBJ1-2, is GAGVSQSPSNKVTEKGKDVELRCDPISGHTALYWYRQSLGQGLEFLIYFQGNSAPDKSGLPSDRFSAERTGGSVSTLTIQRTQQEDSAVYLCASSLEVGGYTFGSGTRLTVV.

For the CDR3, the DNA is TGTGCCAGCAGCCAAGATAAGGAGAACGGGGAGCTGTTTTTT. Protein: CASSQDKENGELFF. The V gene is TRBV4-2, the J gene TRBJ2-2; D unclear. V was trimmed by 0 bases and J by 7 bases, leaving 9 bases between them. CDR1 LGHNA and CDR2 YNFKEQ come from the germline V gene. This CDR3 region has 14 residues.

This chain joins TRBV5-1 and TRBJ1-5; 8 nucleotides line up with TRBD1. The CDR3 spans 15 residues. Looked up from germline, CDR1 is SGHRS and CDR2 is YFSETQ. With V trimmed by 0 bases and J by 3 bases, 2 bases remained unmatched. The CDR3 protein is CASSLEGQVNQPQHF. For the CDR3, the DNA is TGCGCCAGCAGCTTGGAGGGACAGGTCAATCAGCCCCAGCATTTT.

Concerning this clone: One end of the junction fails to match germline, which may point to a read error. The rearrangement uses TRBV6-1 and TRBJ2-1; 10 bases map to TRBD2. CDR1 and CDR2 (germline): MNHNS, SASEGT. CDR3 length: 16 residues. The CDR3, as DNA: TGTGCCAGCAATGAAATAGCGGGGGGACCTAACAATGAGCAGTTCTTC. It specifies CASNEIAGGPNNEQFF.